Given below is one T cell receptor beta chain in context. This clone is a singleton in its sample. Its specific antigen is unknown. Per-nucleotide qualities are absent, and no much larger clonotype sits a single base away. The germline V gene (reference sequence) provides CDR1 MNHEY and CDR2 SMNVEV. The CDR3 starts with the cysteine, ends with the phenylalanine, and has 15 residues. Only the CDR3 DNA stays, 45 bases, in frame from base 1. V has 5 bases trimmed and J has 1 base trimmed; junction bases matching no gene number 6. TCRbeta CDR3 regions were amplified from genomic DNA using the immunoSEQ Assay, a bias-controlled multiplex PCR. The study's processing was this. The number of nucleated cells in each sample was estimated from the amplification of reference gene primers within the assay. To quantify the absolute abundance of each unique TCRbeta CDR3 rearrangement, sequence reads were collapsed and filtered. For each sample, productive Simpson clonality was calculated by taking the square root of Simpson's diversity index across productive rearrangements. Drawn from immuneACCESS, this table holds only the in-frame rearrangements with V and J called that TCRdb kept. Clones are partly lost; checked studies trace under half to an unresolved V gene and leave the rest unexplained. V, J and clone size are taken as reported in that table, and D and trimming were inferred from the DNA itself. Here the sample has tens of thousands of clones; around four fifths occur a single time. The top ten clonotypes cover around 4.9% of the sample.

Each collaborating institution followed its own protocols to collect whole blood in K2EDTA tubes. Collaborator samples were shipped for TCRbeta analysis as frozen whole blood, isolated PBMCs, or DNA extracted from either sample type. The sample comes from a study of blood T cell repertoires in COVID-19 (dated by TCRdb to 2019 to 2021). Looking at the study overall: Samples covering the acute and convalescent phases of COVID-19 were provided by collaborators in the United States, Italy and Spain. The prospective study material was composed of cDNA or gDNA derived from T cells, B-cell-depleted T cells, or PBMCs. Sample metadata almost always included a de-identified subject ID, COVID-19 status, age in years and sex. HLA class I and class II types, where available, came from metadata supplied by the sample provider rather than from assay-based typing. The repertoires were made available in a free public database intended to serve as a resource for research on the immune response to SARS-CoV-2. The samples were drawn from the first 160 participants of the ongoing ImmuneRACE study and from 1,254 subjects provided by 6 global collaborators. The dataset comprised deeply sampled blood TCRbeta repertoires from subjects exposed to, actively infected with, or recovered from COVID-19. Findings and caveats that apply to the study as a whole: Clinical and demographic metadata were provided uncurated, with the amount varying by source and participant.

This TCR was sampled from a human donor in a cohort sampled during active COVID-19. The V and J segments used are TRBV27 and TRBJ2-7; 9 nucleotides in the junction match TRBD1. Material: peripheral blood. The CDR3: CASSMRTGASYEQYF. At the DNA level, the sequence is TGTGCCAGCAGTATGAGGACAGGGGCATCCTACGAGCAGTACTTC.